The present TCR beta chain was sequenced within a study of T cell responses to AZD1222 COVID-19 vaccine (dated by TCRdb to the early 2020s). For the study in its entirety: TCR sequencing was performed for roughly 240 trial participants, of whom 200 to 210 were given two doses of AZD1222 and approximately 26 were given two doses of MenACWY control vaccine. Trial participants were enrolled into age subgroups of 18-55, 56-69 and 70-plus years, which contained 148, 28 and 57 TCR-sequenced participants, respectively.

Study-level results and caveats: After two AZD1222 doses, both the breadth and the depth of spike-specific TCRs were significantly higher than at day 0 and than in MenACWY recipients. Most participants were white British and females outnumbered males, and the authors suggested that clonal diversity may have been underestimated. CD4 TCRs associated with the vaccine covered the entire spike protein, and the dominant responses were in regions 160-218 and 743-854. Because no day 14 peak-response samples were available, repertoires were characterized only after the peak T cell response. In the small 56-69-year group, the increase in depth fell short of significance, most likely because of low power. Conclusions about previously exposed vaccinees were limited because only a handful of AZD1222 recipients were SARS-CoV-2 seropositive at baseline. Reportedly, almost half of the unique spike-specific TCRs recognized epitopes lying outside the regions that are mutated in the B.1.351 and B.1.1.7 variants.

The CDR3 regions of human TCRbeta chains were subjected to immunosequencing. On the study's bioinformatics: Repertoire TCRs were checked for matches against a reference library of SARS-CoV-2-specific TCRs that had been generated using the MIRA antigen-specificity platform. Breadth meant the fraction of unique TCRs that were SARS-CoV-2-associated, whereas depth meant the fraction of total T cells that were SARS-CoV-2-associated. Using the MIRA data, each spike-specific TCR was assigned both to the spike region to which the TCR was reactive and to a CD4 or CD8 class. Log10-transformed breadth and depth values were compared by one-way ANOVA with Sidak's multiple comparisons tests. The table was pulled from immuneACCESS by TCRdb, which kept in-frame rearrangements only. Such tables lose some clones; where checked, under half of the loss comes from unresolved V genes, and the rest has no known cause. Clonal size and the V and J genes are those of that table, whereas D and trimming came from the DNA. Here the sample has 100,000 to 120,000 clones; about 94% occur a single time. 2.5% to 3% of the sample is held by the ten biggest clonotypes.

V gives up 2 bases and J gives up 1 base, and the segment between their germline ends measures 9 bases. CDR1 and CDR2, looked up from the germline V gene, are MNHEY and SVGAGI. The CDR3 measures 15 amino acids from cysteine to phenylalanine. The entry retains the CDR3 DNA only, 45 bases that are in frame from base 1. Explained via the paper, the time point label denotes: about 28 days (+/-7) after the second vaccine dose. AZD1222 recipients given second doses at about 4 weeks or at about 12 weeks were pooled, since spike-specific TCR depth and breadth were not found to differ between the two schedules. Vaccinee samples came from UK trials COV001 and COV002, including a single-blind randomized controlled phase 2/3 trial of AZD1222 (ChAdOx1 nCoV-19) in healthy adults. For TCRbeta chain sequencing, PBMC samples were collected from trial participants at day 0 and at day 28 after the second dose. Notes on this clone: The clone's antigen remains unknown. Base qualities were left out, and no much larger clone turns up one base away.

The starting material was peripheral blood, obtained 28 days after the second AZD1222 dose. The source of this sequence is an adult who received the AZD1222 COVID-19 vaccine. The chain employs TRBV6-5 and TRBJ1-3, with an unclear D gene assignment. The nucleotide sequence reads TGTGCCAGCAGTTACGGAACGGGGTCTGGAAACACCATATATTTT. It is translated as CASSYGTGSGNTIYF.